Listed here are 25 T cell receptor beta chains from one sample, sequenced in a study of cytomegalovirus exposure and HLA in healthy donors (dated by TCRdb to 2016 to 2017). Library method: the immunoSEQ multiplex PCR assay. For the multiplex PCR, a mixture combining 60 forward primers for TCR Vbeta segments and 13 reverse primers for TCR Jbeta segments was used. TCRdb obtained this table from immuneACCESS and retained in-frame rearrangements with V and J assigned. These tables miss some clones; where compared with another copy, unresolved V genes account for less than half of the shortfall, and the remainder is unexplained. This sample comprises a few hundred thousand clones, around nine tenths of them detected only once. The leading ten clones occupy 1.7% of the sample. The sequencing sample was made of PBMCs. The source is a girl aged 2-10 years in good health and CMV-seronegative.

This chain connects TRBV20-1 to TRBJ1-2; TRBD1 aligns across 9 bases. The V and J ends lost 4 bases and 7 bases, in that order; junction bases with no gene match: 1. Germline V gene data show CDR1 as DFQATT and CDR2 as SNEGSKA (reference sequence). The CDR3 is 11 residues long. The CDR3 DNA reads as TGCAGTGCTACGGACAGGGGTGGCTACACCTTC. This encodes CSATDRGGYTF.

CDR3 bases: TGTGCCAGCAGTGCAGGGGGGCTTAATAGCAATCAGCCCCAGCATTTT. It translates to CASSAGGLNSNQPQHF. The genes are TRBV2 and TRBJ1-5; 7 bases align to TRBD1. Germline V lookup: CDR1 SNHLY, CDR2 FYNNEI. V shed 4 bases, J shed 0 bases, and the junction held 6 bases outside the gene matches. The CDR3 loop spans 16 amino acids.

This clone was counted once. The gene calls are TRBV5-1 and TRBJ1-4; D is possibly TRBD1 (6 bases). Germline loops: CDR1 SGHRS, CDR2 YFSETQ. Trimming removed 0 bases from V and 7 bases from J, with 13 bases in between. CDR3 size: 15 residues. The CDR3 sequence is CASSLDPGAGEKLFF. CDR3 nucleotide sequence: TGCGCCAGCAGCTTGGACCCAGGGGCGGGTGAAAAACTGTTTTTT. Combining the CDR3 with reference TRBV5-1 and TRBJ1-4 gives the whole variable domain KAGVTQTPRYLIKTRGQQVTLSCSPISGHRSVSWYQQTPGQGLQFLFEYFSETQRNKGNFPGRFSGRQFSNSRSEMNVSTLELGDSALYLCASSLDPGAGEKLFFGSGTQLSVL.

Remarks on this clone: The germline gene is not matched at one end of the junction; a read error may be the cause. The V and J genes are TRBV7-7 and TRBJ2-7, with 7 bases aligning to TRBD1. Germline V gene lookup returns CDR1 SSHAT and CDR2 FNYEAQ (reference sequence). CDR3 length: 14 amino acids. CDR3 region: CASSPRTGSYEQYF. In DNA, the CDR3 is TGTGCTAGCAGTCCTAGGACAGGTTCCTACGAGCAGTACTTC.

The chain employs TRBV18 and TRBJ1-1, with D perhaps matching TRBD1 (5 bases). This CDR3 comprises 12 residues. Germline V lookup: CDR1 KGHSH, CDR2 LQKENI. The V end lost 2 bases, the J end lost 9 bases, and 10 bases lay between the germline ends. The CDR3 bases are TGTGCCAGCTCACCAAACGACAGCCAAGCTTTCTTT. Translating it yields CASSPNDSQAFF.

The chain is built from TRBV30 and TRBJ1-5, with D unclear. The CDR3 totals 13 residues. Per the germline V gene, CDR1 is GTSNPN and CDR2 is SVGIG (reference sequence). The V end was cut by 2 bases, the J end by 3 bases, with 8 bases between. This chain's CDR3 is CAWSSGNNQPQHF. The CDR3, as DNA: TGTGCCTGGAGTTCGGGGAACAATCAGCCCCAGCATTTT.

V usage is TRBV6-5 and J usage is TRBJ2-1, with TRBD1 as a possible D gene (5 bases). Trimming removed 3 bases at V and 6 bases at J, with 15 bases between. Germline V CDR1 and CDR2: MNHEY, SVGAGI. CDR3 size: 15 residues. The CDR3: CASSYWGGGGNEQFF. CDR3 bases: TGTGCCAGCAGTTATTGGGGCGGTGGCGGCAATGAGCAGTTCTTC.

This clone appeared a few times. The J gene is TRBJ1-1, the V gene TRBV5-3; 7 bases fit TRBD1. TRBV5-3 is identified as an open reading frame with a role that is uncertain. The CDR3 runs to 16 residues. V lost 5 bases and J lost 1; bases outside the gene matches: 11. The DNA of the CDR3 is TGTGCCAGAAGGCACCAATGGGACAGTCCGAACACTGAAGCTTTCTTT. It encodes CARRHQWDSPNTEAFF.

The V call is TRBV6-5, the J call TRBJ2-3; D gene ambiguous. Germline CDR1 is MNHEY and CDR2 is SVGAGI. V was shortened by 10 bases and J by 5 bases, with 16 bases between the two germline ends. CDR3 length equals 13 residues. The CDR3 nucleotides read TGTGCCACTCAACGGTCGGCGGTAGATACGCAGTATTTT. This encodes CATQRSAVDTQYF.

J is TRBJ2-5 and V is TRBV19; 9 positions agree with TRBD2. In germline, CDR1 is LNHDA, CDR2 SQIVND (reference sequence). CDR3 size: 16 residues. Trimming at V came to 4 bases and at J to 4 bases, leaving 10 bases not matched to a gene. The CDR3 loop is CASSTGLAKGRETQYF. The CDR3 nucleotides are TGTGCCAGTAGTACCGGACTAGCGAAGGGGAGAGAGACCCAGTACTTC.

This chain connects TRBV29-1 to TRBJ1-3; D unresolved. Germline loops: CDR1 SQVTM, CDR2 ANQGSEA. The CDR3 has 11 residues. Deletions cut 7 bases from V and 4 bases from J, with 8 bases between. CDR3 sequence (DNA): TGCAGCGCCACACAGGGAAACACCATATATTTT. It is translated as CSATQGNTIYF.

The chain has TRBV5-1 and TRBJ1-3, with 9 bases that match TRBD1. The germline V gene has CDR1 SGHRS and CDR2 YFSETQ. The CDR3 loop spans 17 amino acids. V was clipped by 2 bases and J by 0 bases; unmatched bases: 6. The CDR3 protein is CASSFSGTGSSGNTIYF. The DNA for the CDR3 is TGCGCCAGCAGCTTCTCCGGGACAGGGAGCTCTGGAAACACCATATATTTT.

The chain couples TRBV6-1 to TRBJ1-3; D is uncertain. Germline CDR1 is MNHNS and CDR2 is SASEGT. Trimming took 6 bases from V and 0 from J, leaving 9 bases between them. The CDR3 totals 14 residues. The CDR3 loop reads CASRPGGSGNTIYF. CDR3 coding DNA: TGTGCCAGCAGGCCAGGTGGCTCTGGAAACACCATATATTTT.

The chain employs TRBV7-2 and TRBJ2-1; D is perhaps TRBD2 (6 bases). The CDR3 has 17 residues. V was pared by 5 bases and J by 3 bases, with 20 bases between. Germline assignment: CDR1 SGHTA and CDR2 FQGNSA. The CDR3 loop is CASSLGGYGRIYNEQFF. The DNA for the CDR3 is TGTGCCAGCAGCCTTGGGGGGTATGGGCGCATCTACAATGAGCAGTTCTTC.

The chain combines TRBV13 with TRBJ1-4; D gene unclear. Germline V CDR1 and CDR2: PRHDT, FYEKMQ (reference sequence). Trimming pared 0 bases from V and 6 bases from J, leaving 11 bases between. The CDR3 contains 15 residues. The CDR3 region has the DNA TGTGCCAGCAGCTTAGGCGTGTCACGGGATGAAAAACTGTTTTTT. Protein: CASSLGVSRDEKLFF. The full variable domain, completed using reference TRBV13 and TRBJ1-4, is AAGVIQSPRHLIKEKRETATLKCYPIPRHDTVYWYQQGPGQDPQFLISFYEKMQSDKGSIPDRFSAQQFSDYHSELNMSSLELGDSALYFCASSLGVSRDEKLFFGSGTQLSVL.

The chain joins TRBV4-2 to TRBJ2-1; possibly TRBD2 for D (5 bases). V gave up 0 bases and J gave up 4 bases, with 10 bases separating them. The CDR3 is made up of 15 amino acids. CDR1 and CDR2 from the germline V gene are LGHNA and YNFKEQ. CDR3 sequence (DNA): TGTGCCAGCAGCCAAGAGCCTAGCAGATACAATGAGCAGTTCTTC. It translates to CASSQEPSRYNEQFF.

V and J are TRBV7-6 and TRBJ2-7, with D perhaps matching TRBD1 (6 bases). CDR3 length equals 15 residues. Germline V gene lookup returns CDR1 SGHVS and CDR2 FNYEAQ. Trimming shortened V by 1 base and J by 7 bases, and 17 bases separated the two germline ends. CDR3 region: CASSLGQGPYGEQYF. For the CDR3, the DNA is TGTGCCAGCAGCTTAGGCCAGGGGCCTTATGGGGAGCAGTACTTC.

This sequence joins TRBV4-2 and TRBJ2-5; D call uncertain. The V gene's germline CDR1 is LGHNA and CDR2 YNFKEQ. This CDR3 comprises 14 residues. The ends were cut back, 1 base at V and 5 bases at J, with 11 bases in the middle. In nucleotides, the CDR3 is TGTGCCAGCAGCCAAGGATCTTCTCAGGAGACCCAGTACTTC. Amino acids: CASSQGSSQETQYF.

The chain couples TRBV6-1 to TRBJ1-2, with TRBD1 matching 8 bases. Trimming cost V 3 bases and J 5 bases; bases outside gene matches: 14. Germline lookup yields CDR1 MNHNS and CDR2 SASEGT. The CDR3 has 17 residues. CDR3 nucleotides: TGTGCCAGCAGTGACCTCCTTCGGGACAGGACTTGGTATGGCTACACCTTC. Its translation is CASSDLLRDRTWYGYTF.

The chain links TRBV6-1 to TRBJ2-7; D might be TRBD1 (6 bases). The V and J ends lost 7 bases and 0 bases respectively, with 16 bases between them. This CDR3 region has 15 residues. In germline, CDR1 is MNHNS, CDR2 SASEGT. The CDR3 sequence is CASTLLTGFSYEQYF. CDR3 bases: TGTGCCAGCACCTTACTGACAGGCTTCTCCTACGAGCAGTACTTC.

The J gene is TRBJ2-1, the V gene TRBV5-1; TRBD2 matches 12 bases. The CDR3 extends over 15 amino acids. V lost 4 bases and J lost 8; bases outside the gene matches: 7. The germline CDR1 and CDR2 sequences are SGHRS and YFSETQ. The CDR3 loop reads CASSETSGSFHEQFF. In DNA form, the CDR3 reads TGCGCCAGCAGCGAGACTAGCGGGAGCTTCCATGAGCAGTTCTTC. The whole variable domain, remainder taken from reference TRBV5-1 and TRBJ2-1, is KAGVTQTPRYLIKTRGQQVTLSCSPISGHRSVSWYQQTPGQGLQFLFEYFSETQRNKGNFPGRFSGRQFSNSRSEMNVSTLELGDSALYLCASSETSGSFHEQFFGPGTRLTVL.

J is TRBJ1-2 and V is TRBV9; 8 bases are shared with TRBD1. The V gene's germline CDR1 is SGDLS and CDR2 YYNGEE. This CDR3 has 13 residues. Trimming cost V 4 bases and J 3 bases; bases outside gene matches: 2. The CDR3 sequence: CASSSQGDYGYTF. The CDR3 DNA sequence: TGTGCCAGCAGCTCACAGGGGGACTATGGCTACACCTTC.

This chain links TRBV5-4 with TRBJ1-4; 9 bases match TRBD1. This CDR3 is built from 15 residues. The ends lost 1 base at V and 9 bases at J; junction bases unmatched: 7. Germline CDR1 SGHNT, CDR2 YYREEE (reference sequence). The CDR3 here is CASSLSTGGNQKLFF. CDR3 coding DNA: TGTGCCAGCAGCTTGTCGACAGGGGGTAACCAAAAACTGTTTTTT.

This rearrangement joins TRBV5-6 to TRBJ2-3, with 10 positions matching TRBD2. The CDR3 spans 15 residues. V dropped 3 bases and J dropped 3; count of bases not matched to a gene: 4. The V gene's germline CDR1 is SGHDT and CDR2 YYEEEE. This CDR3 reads CASSSTLAGTDTQYF. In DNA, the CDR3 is TGTGCCAGCAGCTCCACACTAGCGGGGACAGATACGCAGTATTTT.

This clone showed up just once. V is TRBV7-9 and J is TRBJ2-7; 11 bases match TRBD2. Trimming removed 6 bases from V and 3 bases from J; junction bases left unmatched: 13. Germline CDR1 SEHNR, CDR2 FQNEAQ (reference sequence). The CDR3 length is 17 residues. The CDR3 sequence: CASSLATYGTSGYEQYF. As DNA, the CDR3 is TGTGCCAGCAGTTTGGCCACGTACGGGACTAGCGGCTACGAGCAGTACTTC.